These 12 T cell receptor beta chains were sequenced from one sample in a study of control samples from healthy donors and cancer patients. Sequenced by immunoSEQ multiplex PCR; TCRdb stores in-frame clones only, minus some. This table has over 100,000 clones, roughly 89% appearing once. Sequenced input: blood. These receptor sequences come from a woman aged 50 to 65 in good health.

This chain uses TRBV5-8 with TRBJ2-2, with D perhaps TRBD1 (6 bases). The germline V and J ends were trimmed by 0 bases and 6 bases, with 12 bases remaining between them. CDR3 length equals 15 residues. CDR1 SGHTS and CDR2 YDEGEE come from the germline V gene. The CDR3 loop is CASSLGSGDAGELFF. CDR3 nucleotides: TGTGCCAGCAGCTTGGGGTCAGGGGATGCCGGGGAGCTGTTTTTT.

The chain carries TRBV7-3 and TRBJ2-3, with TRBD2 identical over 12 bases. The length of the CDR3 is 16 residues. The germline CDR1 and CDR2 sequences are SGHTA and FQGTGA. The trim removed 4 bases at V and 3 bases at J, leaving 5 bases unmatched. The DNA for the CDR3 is TGTGCCAGCAGCTCCCGACTAGCGGGGGTAACAGATACGCAGTATTTT. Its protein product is CASSSRLAGVTDTQYF.

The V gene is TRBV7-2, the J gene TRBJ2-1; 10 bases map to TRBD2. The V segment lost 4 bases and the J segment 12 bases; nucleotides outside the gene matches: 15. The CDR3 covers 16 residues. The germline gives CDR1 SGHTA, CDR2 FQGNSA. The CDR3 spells CASSSPWTSGLIPQFF. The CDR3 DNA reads TGTGCCAGCAGCTCGCCTTGGACTAGCGGACTAATTCCGCAGTTCTTC.

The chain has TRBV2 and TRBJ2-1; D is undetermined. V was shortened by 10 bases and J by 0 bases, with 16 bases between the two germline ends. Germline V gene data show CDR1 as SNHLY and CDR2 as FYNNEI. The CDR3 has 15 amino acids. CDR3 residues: CATPPIQLSYNEQFF. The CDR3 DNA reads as TGTGCCACCCCACCCATACAGCTCTCCTACAATGAGCAGTTCTTC.

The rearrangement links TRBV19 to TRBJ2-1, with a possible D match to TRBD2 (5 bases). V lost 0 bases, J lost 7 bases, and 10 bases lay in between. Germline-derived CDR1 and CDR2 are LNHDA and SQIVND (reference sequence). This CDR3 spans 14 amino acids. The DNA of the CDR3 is TGTGCCAGTAGTATAGACGACTACTATAATGAGCAGTTCTTC. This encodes CASSIDDYYNEQFF.

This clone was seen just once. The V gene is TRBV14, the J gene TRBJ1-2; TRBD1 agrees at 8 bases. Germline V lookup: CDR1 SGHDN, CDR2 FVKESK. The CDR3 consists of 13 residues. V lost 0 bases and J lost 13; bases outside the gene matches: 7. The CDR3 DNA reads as TGTGCCAGCAGCCAAGACAGGGGGCGCATCCGCACCTTC. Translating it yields CASSQDRGRIRTF.

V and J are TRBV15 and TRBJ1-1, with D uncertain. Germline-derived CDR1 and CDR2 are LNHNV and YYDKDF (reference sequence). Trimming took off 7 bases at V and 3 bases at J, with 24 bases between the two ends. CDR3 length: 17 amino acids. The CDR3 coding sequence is TGTGCCACCACCCCGGGGAGCTTAGGAGTCAGTGACACTGAAGCTTTCTTT. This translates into CATTPGSLGVSDTEAFF.

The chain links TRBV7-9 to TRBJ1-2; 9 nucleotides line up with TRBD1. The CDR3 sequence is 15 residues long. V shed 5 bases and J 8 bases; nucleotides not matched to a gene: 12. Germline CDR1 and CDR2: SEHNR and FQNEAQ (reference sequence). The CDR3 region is CASSPQGARSRGYTF. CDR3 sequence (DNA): TGTGCCAGCAGCCCACAGGGGGCGCGGTCTAGGGGCTACACCTTC.

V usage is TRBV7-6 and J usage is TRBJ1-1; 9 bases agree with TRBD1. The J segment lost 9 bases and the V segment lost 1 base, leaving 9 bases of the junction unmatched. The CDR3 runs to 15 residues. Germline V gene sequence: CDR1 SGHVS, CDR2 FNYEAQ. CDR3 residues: CASSLGAGTGSKAFF. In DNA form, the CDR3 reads TGTGCCAGCAGCTTAGGGGCGGGGACAGGGAGTAAAGCTTTCTTT.

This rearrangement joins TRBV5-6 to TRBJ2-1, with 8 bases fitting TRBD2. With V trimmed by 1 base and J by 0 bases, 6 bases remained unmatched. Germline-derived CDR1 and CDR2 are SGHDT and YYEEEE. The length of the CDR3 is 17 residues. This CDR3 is CASSLKSGGSSYNEQFF. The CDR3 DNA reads TGTGCCAGCAGCTTGAAGAGCGGGGGAAGCTCCTACAATGAGCAGTTCTTC.

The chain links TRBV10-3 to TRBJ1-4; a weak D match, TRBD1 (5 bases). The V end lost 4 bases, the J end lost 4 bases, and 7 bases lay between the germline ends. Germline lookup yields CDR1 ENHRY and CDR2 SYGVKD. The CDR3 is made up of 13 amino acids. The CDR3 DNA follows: TGTGCCATCAGTGGGGGCCATAATGAAAAACTGTTTTTT. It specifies CAISGGHNEKLFF.

CDR3 residues: CASSSPARDPSYEQYV. In DNA, the CDR3 is TGTGCCAGCAGCTCGCCCGCCAGGGATCCCTCCTACGAGCAGTACGTC. The chain carries TRBV7-8 and TRBJ2-7, with D possibly being TRBD1 (5 bases). Germline CDR1 reads SGHVS; CDR2 reads FQNEAQ. Trimming pared 4 bases from V and 0 bases from J, leaving 16 bases between. The CDR3 is 16 amino acids.